This TCR beta chain was identified in a study of blood T cells in healthy people across ages. A second PCR of roughly 7 to 11 cycles used a sample-barcoded 5' primer and a J-beta primer mix. Each sample yielded at least 3 million CDR3-containing paired-end reads. TCRdb passed the 5' RACE reads through MiXCR, listing each CDR3 protein once. The table lists more than 800,000 distinct CDR3 sequences, under 45% of them singletons. With 3 bases removed from V and 5 bases from J, the gap between germline ends came to 19 bases. This CDR3 region has 15 residues. Germline loops: CDR1 GTSNPN, CDR2 SVGIG (reference sequence). This clonotype appeared a few times.

The sequencing input was blood. The V call is TRBV30, the J call TRBJ1-1; D might be TRBD1 (6 bases). The TCR was taken from a woman aged 55-69 years in good health. The DNA of the CDR3 is TGTGCCTGGAGGGCCCCCAACAGGGTCAGAACTGAAGCTTTCTTT. It codes for CAWRAPNRVRTEAFF.